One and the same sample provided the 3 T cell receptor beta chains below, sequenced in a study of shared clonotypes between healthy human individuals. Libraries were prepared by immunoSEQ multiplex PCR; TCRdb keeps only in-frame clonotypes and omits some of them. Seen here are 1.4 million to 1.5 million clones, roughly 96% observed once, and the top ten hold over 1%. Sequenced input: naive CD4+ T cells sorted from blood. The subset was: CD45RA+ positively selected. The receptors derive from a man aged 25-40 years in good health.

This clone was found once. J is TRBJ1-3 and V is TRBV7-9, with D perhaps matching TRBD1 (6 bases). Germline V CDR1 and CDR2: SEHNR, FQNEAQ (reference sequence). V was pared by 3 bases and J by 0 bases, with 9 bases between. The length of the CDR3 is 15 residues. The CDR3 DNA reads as TGTGCCAGCAGCTTGACGGGGGCCTCTGGAAACACCATATATTTT. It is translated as CASSLTGASGNTIYF. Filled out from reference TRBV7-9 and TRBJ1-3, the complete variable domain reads DTGVSQNPRHKITKRGQNVTFRCDPISEHNRLYWYRQTLGQGPEFLTYFQNEAQLEKSRLLSDRFSAERPKGSFSTLEIQRTEQGDSAMYLCASSLTGASGNTIYFGEGSWLTVV.

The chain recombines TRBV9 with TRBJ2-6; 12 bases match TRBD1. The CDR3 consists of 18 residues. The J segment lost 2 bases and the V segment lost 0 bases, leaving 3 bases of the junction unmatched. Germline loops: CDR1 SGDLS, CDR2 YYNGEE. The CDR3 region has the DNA TGTGCCAGCAGCGTAGCTAGGGACAGGGGGCCTGGGGCCAACGTCCTGACTTTC. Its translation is CASSVARDRGPGANVLTF.

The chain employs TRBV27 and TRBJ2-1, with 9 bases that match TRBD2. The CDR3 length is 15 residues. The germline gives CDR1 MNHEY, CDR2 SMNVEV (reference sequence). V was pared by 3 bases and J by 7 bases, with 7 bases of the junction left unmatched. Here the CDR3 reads CASSFGAGGTNEQFF. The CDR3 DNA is TGTGCCAGCAGTTTTGGAGCGGGAGGAACTAATGAGCAGTTCTTC.